This passage covers 20 T cell receptor beta chains from one sample sequenced in a study of T cell responses to AZD1222 COVID-19 vaccine. Repertoires were generated with immunoSEQ multiplex PCR, while TCRdb's copy carries only in-frame clones and drops some. The sample has about 130,000 clones; around nine tenths are singletons. Sample: peripheral blood, taken on day 0 of AZD1222 vaccination. These receptors came from an adult in good health.

This rearrangement joins TRBV2 to TRBJ1-1, with unresolved D. Germline CDR1 reads SNHLY; CDR2 reads FYNNEI. The CDR3 loop spans 16 amino acids. V was clipped by 4 bases and J by 6 bases, with 21 bases between them. In nucleotides, the CDR3 is TGTGCCAGCAGTGCCTCGCCGCCTCCAGATTTCCCTGAAGCTTTCTTT. Its protein product is CASSASPPPDFPEAFF.

This chain joins TRBV19 and TRBJ2-5, with 7 nucleotides matching TRBD2. V shed 4 bases, J shed 3 bases, and the junction held 5 bases outside the gene matches. There are 14 residues in the CDR3. Germline CDR1 LNHDA, CDR2 SQIVND (reference sequence). CDR3 in DNA: TGTGCCAGTAGTACCGAGACTAGCAAAGAGACCCAGTACTTC. It yields the protein CASSTETSKETQYF.

The rearrangement links TRBV3-1 (or the pseudogene TRBV3-2) to TRBJ2-1, with no clear D. Trimming took off 1 base at V and 5 bases at J, with 9 bases between the two ends. CDR3 length: 14 amino acids. The germline gives CDR1 LGHDT, CDR2 YNNKEL (reference sequence). The DNA for the CDR3 is TGTGCCAGCAGCCAAGCCGGGTGGAACAATGAGCAGTTCTTC. Encoded protein: CASSQAGWNNEQFF.

This sequence joins TRBV18 and TRBJ2-6; possibly TRBD1 for D (5 bases). Trimming pared 2 bases from V and 2 bases from J, leaving 7 bases between. Per the germline V gene, CDR1 is KGHSH and CDR2 is LQKENI. This CDR3 is 15 amino acids long. Here the CDR3 reads CASSPVGAGANVLTF. CDR3 DNA: TGTGCCAGCTCACCAGTAGGGGCTGGGGCCAACGTCCTGACTTTC.

The chain carries TRBV29-1 and TRBJ2-1; no clear D. CDR1 and CDR2 (germline): SQVTM, ANQGSEA. Trimming removed 7 bases at V and 9 bases at J, with 13 bases between. The CDR3 totals 11 residues. CDR3 in amino acids: CSAGPASEQFF. The CDR3 nucleotides read TGCAGCGCCGGCCCGGCGAGTGAGCAGTTCTTC.

Only one count was recorded for this clone. The rearrangement links TRBV14 to TRBJ2-3; 9 bases align to TRBD2. Germline V gene data show CDR1 as SGHDN and CDR2 as FVKESK. The CDR3 runs to 16 residues. V gave up 4 bases and J gave up 4 bases; unmatched junction bases: 9. The DNA of the CDR3 is TGTGCCAGCAGCCCTGGGACTAGCAGGACCGCAGATACGCAGTATTTT. Protein product: CASSPGTSRTADTQYF.

V gene TRBV19 combines with J gene TRBJ1-2; D is undetermined. Germline values: CDR1 LNHDA, CDR2 SQIVND (reference sequence). The CDR3 is 12 amino acids. Trimming took 5 bases from V and 8 from J, leaving 12 bases between them. CDR3 sequence reads: CASSPGSLGYTF. DNA of the CDR3: TGTGCCAGTAGTCCGGGTTCATTAGGCTACACCTTC.

The chain has TRBV5-4 and TRBJ2-3; 8 bases fit TRBD2. The germline V gene encodes CDR1 SGHNT and CDR2 YYREEE (reference sequence). The CDR3 contains 15 residues. Trimming took 3 bases from V and 6 from J; bases not matched to a gene: 9. CDR3 protein: CASSWKREIRDTQYF. The CDR3 coding sequence is TGTGCCAGCAGCTGGAAGCGGGAGATTCGGGATACGCAGTATTTT.

The chain employs TRBV10-1 and TRBJ2-7, with 11 positions matching TRBD2. The CDR3 extends over 17 amino acids. Germline V CDR1 and CDR2: WNHNN, SYGVQD (reference sequence). V shed 0 bases and J 2 bases; nucleotides not matched to a gene: 6. CDR3 coding DNA: TGCGCCAGCAGTGAGTCCACTAGCGGGAGTTATCCCTACGAGCAGTACTTC. Its protein is CASSESTSGSYPYEQYF.

The chain links TRBV7-8 to TRBJ1-5, with 9 positions matching TRBD1. Germline lookup yields CDR1 SGHVS and CDR2 FQNEAQ. The CDR3 runs 15 residues. The J segment lost 5 bases and the V segment lost 4 bases, leaving 6 bases of the junction unmatched. The chain's CDR3 is CASSSGQGGHQPQHF. In nucleotides, the CDR3 is TGTGCCAGCAGCTCGGGACAGGGAGGCCATCAGCCCCAGCATTTT.

This chain joins TRBV19 and TRBJ2-3; a weak D match, TRBD1 (6 bases). The germline V gene has CDR1 LNHDA and CDR2 SQIVND (reference sequence). This CDR3 contains 14 residues. Trimming removed 5 bases from V and 4 bases from J, with 13 bases in between. The CDR3 reads CASSYGQRSDTQYF. The CDR3 DNA reads as TGTGCCAGTAGTTACGGACAGAGGTCAGATACGCAGTATTTT.

The chain employs TRBV7-8 and TRBJ2-2, with TRBD2 matching over 11 bases. V was clipped by 4 bases and J by 2 bases; unmatched bases: 6. The CDR3 length is 17 residues. Germline CDR1 reads SGHVS; CDR2 reads FQNEAQ. In DNA form, the CDR3 reads TGTGCCAGCAGCTACCGACTAGCGGGGCACAACACCGGGGAGCTGTTTTTT. Amino acids: CASSYRLAGHNTGELFF.

The chain joins TRBV2 to TRBJ2-7; 7 nucleotides agree with TRBD1. The CDR3 has 14 residues. The J segment lost 4 bases and the V segment lost 3 bases, leaving 6 bases of the junction unmatched. CDR1 is SNHLY and CDR2 is FYNNEI in the germline V gene. The CDR3 loop reads CASSEPGQSYEQYF. The CDR3 region has the DNA TGTGCCAGCAGTGAGCCGGGACAGTCTTACGAGCAGTACTTC.

The rearrangement joins TRBV2 to TRBJ1-5; D not resolved. With 4 bases removed from V and 2 bases from J, the gap between germline ends came to 9 bases. Germline CDR1 and CDR2: SNHLY and FYNNEI. The CDR3 extends over 14 amino acids. The CDR3 here is CASSAGEGNQPQHF. The CDR3 nucleotides are TGTGCCAGCAGTGCCGGTGAGGGCAATCAGCCCCAGCATTTT.

This clone appeared a few times. CDR3 sequence (DNA): TGTGCCAGCAGCTCTACCTTAACGGCAACTAATGAAAAACTGTTTTTT. Protein: CASSSTLTATNEKLFF. The genes are TRBV7-2 and TRBJ1-4; D is ambiguous. V was shortened by 4 bases and J by 0 bases, with 12 bases between the two germline ends. Looked up from germline, CDR1 is SGHTA and CDR2 is FQGNSA. This CDR3 contains 16 residues.

The sample holds one count of this clone. The chain recombines TRBV7-2 with TRBJ2-2; weak D call: TRBD2 (6 bases). The CDR3 runs to 16 residues. The germline CDR1 and CDR2 sequences are SGHTA and FQGNSA. V gave up 1 base and J gave up 0 bases, with 9 bases separating them. The CDR3 region is CASSLEGGANTGELFF. Here the CDR3 DNA reads TGTGCCAGCAGCTTAGAAGGAGGGGCGAACACCGGGGAGCTGTTTTTT.

The rearrangement links TRBV6-5 to TRBJ2-3; TRBD1 matches at 8 bases. Germline V gene lookup returns CDR1 MNHEY and CDR2 SVGAGI. The ends lost 6 bases at V and 0 bases at J; junction bases unmatched: 5. The CDR3 has 15 amino acids. The CDR3 loop is CASRYDRGSTDTQYF. The CDR3 nucleotides are TGTGCCAGCAGGTACGACAGGGGAAGCACAGATACGCAGTATTTT.

This chain connects TRBV6-2 or TRBV6-3 to TRBJ2-3; TRBD2 aligns across 7 bases. Germline V gene sequence: CDR1 MNHEY, CDR2 SVGEGT. The CDR3 loop spans 18 amino acids. With 6 bases clipped from V and 2 bases from J, the junction kept 17 bases outside the gene matches. The CDR3 spells CASSPDPSGLAATDTQYF. CDR3 nucleotides: TGTGCCAGCAGCCCTGACCCTTCCGGTCTAGCGGCCACAGATACGCAGTATTTT.

The chain joins TRBV6-5 to TRBJ2-7, with a possible D match to TRBD2 (6 bases). Germline CDR1 is MNHEY and CDR2 is SVGAGI. Trimming removed 7 bases at V and 7 bases at J, with 23 bases between. The CDR3 length is 15 residues. The CDR3 sequence is CASTPIGGRTLEQYF. The CDR3 DNA reads as TGTGCCAGCACTCCCATCGGAGGGAGGACTTTGGAGCAGTACTTC.

Turning to this clone: The same CDR3 also results from other DNA sequences found in this sample. This sequence joins TRBV4-3 and TRBJ1-2; D is ambiguous. The CDR3 is 14 amino acids. Germline lookup yields CDR1 LGHNA and CDR2 YSLEER. V was trimmed by 0 bases and J by 0 bases, leaving 5 bases between them. CDR3: CASSQENSNYGYTF. CDR3 nucleotide sequence: TGCGCCAGCAGCCAAGAAAACTCTAACTATGGCTACACCTTC.